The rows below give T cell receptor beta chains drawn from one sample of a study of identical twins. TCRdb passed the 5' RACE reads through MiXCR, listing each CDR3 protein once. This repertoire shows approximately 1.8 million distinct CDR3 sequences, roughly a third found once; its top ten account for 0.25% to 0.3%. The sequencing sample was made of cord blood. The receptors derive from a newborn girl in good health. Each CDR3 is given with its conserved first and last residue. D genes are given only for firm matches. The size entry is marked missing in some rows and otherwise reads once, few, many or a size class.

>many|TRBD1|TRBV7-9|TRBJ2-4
TGTGCCAGCAGCACAGGGGTGGGAGCCAAAAACATTCAGTACTTC
CASSTGVGAKNIQYF
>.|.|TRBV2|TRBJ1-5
TGTGCCAGCAAGGGGGGCCTCAATCAGCCCCAGCATTTT
CASKGGLNQPQHF
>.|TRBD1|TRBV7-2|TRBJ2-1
TGTGCCAGCAGCTCCTACAGGGGTAAGAACAATGAGCAGTTCTTC
CASSSYRGKNNEQFF
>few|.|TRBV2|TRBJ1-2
TGTGCCAGCAACCTCGCGGACAACAACTATGGCTACACCTTC
CASNLADNNYGYTF
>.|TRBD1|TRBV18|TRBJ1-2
TGTGCCAGCTTACCCGAACGACAGGGTGGCTACACCTTC
CASLPERQGGYTF
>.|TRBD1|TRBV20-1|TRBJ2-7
TGCAGTGCTGGACAGGTCCCCGAGCAGTACTTC
CSAGQVPEQYF
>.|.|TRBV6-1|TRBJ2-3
TGTGCCAGCAGTGGGACTCTCCGGGATACGCAGTATTTT
CASSGTLRDTQYF
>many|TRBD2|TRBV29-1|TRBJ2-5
TGCAGCGTTCGACTAGCATACCAAGAGACCCAGTACTTC
CSVRLAYQETQYF
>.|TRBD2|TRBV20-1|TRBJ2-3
TGCAGTGCTAGGCCTAGCGGGAGGGCCTTTACAGATACGCAGTATTTT
CSARPSGRAFTDTQYF
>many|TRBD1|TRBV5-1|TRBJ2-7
TGCGCCAGCAGCTATGACAGGGACTCCTACGAGCAGTACTTC
CASSYDRDSYEQYF
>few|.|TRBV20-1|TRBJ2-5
TGCAGTGCTAGAGCACCCCCGGAGTACTTC
CSARAPPEYF
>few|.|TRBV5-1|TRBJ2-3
TGCGCCAGCAGCCCCGGACACGGTCGACTTGATACGCAGTATTTT
CASSPGHGRLDTQYF
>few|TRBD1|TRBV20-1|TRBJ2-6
TGCAGTGCGAAAACCGGGACAGGGATATCTGGGGCCAACGTCCTGACTTTC
CSAKTGTGISGANVLTF
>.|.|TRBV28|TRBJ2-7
TGTGCCACCGAACCGACTGGGTTGTGGGGGGTTTACGAGCAGTACTTC
CATEPTGLWGVYEQYF
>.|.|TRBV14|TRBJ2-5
TGTGCCAGCAGCCAAGAACGGTCCTCGTACCAAGAGACCCAGTACTTC
CASSQERSSYQETQYF
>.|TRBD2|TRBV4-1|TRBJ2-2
TGCGCCAGCAGCCAAGGAAGACCTAGCGGGAAGAACACCGGGGAGCTGTTTTTT
CASSQGRPSGKNTGELFF
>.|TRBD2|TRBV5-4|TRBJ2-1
TGTGCCAGCAGCTTTACGTTAGCGGGACCCTATCCGCAGTTCTTC
CASSFTLAGPYPQFF
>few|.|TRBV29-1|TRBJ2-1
TGCAGCGGGTTGAGGGAGGCTAGAAACAATGAGCAGTTCTTC
CSGLREARNNEQFF
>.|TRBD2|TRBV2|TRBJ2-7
TGTGCCAGCAGTGAAGACGGACTAGCGGTAAATGAGCAGTACTTC
CASSEDGLAVNEQYF
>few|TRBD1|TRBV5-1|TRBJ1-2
TGCGCCAGCAGCTTGGGGGACAGGTCGCTCTATGGCTACACCTTC
CASSLGDRSLYGYTF
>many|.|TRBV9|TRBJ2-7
TGTGCCAGCAGCGTAGCGGGAGCCTCCTACGAGCAGTACTTC
CASSVAGASYEQYF
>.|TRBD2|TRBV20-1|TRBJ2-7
TGCAGTGTTCGGCCGAAACTAGCGGGAGGGCCAAGCTCCTACGAGCAGTACTTC
CSVRPKLAGGPSSYEQYF
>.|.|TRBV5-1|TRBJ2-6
TGCGCCAGCAGCTTGGTGGAGTCCTCTGGGGCCAACGTCCTGACTTTC
CASSLVESSGANVLTF
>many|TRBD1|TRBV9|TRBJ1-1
TGTGCCAGCAGCGTAGGACAGGGCACTGAAGCTTTCTTT
CASSVGQGTEAFF
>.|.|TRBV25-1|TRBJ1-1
TGTGCCAGCAGTGAATTCTACACCCTTGGGACTGAAGCTTTCTTT
CASSEFYTLGTEAFF
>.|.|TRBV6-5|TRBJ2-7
TGTGCCAGCAGTTACTCGCTTAGACAGGATCTTACCTACGAGCAGTACTTC
CASSYSLRQDLTYEQYF
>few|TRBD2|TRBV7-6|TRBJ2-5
TGTGCCAGCAGCTTAGTGTCTAGCGGGGGGGCAAGAGAGACCCAGTACTTC
CASSLVSSGGARETQYF
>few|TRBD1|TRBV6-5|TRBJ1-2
TGTGCCAGCAGTTACGGAAACAGGGGGCGAGATGGCTACACCTTC
CASSYGNRGRDGYTF
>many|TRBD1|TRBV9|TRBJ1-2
TGTGCCAGCAGCGTAGATGCCGGGACAGACAACTATGGCTACACCTTC
CASSVDAGTDNYGYTF
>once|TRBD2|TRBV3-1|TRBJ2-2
TGTGCCAGCAGCCAAGATAAGCGGGAGGGCCACACCGGGGAGCTGTTTTTT
CASSQDKREGHTGELFF
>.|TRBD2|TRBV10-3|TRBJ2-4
TGTGCCATCAGCACAGGACTAGCCAAAAACATTCGGTACTTC
CAISTGLAKNIRYF
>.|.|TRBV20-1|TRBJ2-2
TGCAGTGCTAGAGATAGCGCGTACACCGGGGAGCTGTTTTTT
CSARDSAYTGELFF
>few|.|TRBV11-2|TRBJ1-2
TGTGCCAGCAGCTTGAGGAGAGTTGACTATGGCTACACCTTC
CASSLRRVDYGYTF
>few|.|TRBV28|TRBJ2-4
TGTGCCAGCAGTGGGCCCGACAGTCCACTAGCCAAAAACATTCAGTACTTC
CASSGPDSPLAKNIQYF
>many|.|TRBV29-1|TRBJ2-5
TGCAGCGTTGTACTGTACCAAGAGACCCAGTACTTC
CSVVLYQETQYF
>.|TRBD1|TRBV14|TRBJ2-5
TGTGCCAGCCGGCGGACAGGCGAGACCCAGTACTTC
CASRRTGETQYF
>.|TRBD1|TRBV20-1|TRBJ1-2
TGCAGTGCACCAGGGGGCCATGGCTACACCTTC
CSAPGGHGYTF
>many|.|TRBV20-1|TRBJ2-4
TGCAGTGCTAGCCCATCAGCCAAAAACATTCAGTACTTC
CSASPSAKNIQYF
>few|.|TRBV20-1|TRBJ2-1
TGCAGTGCTAGACGTGGGGGGGCCAACAATGAGCAGTTCTTC
CSARRGGANNEQFF
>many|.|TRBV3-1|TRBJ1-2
TGTGCCAGCAGCCAAGAATTGGGGGGCTACTATGGCTACACCTTC
CASSQELGGYYGYTF
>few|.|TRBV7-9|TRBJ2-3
TGTGCCAGCAGCTTAGGTGGCGGACTGGCAGATACGCAGTATTTT
CASSLGGGLADTQYF
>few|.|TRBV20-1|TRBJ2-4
TGCAGTGCTAGAAACAAGTTAGCCAAAAACATTCAGTACTTC
CSARNKLAKNIQYF
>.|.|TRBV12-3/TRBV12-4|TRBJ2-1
TGTGCCAGCAGCCCGACTAGGTTCAATGAGCAGTTCTTC
CASSPTRFNEQFF